This T cell receptor beta chain was captured in a study of blood T cells in healthy people across ages. Regarding the study as a whole: Diversity of TCR beta correlated strongly with naive T cell percentage.

Investigators took approximately 9.4 milliliters of peripheral blood from every donor. The V gene's germline CDR1 is SGHTA and CDR2 FQGNSA. The CDR3 sequence is 15 residues long. Trimming cost V 0 bases and J 7 bases, with 16 bases left between them. Primed by a sample-barcoded 5' primer and a J-beta primer mix, a second PCR proceeded for 7 to 11 cycles. All cDNA molecules were each tagged by a template-switch adaptor with 12 random nucleotides. A single record per CDR3 protein comes from TCRdb applying MiXCR to the 5' RACE reads. The sample lists more than 700,000 distinct CDR3 sequences; about 55% were seen once. This clonotype has just a few counts. Its antigen is unidentified.

This chain links TRBV7-2 with TRBJ2-7, with a tentative D call TRBD1 (6 bases). Sequenced material: blood. The clonotype was recovered from a man older than 75 in good health. CDR3 loop: CASSLAPGQYNEQYF. Written as DNA, the CDR3 is TGTGCCAGCAGCTTAGCCCCCGGACAGTACAATGAGCAGTACTTC.